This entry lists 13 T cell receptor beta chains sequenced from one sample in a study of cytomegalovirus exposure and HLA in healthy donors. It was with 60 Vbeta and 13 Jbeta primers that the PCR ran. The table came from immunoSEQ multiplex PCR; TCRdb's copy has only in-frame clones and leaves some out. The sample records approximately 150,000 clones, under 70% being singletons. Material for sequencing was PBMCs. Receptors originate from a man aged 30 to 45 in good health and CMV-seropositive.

This chain's CDR3 is CASRISGDGTQYF. The CDR3 bases are TGTGCCAGCAGAATCTCGGGGGACGGTACGCAGTATTTT. The rearrangement links TRBV11-3 to TRBJ2-3, with a weak D call TRBD2 (6 bases). V lost 6 bases, J lost 8 bases, and 15 bases lay in between. CDR1 and CDR2 (germline): SGHNT, YENEEA. The CDR3 length is 13 residues.

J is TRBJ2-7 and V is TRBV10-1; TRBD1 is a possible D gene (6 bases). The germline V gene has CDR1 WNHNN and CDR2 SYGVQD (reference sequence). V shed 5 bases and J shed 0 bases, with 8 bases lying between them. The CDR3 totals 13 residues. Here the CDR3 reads CASSRGNSYEQYF. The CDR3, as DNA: TGCGCCAGCAGTAGGGGGAACTCCTACGAGCAGTACTTC.

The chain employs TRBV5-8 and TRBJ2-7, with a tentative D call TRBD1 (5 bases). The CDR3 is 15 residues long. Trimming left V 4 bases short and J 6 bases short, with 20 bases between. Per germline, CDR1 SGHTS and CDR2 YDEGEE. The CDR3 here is CASSVATASISEQYF. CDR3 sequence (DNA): TGTGCCAGCAGCGTCGCGACAGCGTCTATTAGCGAGCAGTACTTC.

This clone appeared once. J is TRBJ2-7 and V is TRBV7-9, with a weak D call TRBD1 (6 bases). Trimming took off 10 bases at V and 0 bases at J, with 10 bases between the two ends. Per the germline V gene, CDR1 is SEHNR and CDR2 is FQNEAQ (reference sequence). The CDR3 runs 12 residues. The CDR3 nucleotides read TGTGCCACCCAGGGGAGCTCCTACGAGCAGTACTTC. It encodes CATQGSSYEQYF.

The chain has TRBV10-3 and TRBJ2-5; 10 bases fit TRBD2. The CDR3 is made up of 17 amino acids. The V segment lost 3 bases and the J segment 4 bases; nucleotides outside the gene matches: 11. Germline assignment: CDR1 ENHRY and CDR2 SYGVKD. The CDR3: CAISDTSGNRASETQYF. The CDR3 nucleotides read TGTGCCATCAGTGATACTAGCGGGAATCGTGCGTCAGAGACCCAGTACTTC.

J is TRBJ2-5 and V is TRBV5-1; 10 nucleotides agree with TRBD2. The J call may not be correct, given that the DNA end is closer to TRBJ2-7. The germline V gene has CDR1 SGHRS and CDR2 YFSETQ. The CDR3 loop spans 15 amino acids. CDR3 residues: CASSLLAGASHEQYF. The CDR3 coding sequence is TGCGCCAGCAGCTTGCTAGCGGGAGCGTCCCACGAGCAGTACTTC.

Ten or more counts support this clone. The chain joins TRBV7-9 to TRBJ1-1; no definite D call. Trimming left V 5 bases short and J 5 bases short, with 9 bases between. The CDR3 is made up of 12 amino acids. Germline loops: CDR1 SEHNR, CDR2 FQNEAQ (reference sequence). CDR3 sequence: CASSHDGTEAFF. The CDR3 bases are TGTGCCAGCAGCCACGACGGGACTGAAGCTTTCTTT.

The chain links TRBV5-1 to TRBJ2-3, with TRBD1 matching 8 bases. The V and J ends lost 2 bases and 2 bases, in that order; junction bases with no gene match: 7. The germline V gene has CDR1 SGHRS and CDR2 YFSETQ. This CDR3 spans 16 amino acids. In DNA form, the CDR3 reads TGCGCCAGCAGCTTCCTCGGGACAGGACCCACAGATACGCAGTATTTT. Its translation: CASSFLGTGPTDTQYF.

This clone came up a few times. CDR3 sequence: CASSLVGRGNTEAFF. The CDR3 DNA follows: TGCGCCAGCAGCTTGGTAGGTCGCGGGAACACTGAAGCTTTCTTT. The rearrangement uses TRBV5-1 and TRBJ1-1, with D uncertain. From germline, CDR1 is SGHRS and CDR2 YFSETQ. Trimming pared 0 bases from V and 1 base from J, leaving 10 bases between. There are 15 residues in the CDR3. Supplemented by reference TRBV5-1 and TRBJ1-1, the full variable domain reads KAGVTQTPRYLIKTRGQQVTLSCSPISGHRSVSWYQQTPGQGLQFLFEYFSETQRNKGNFPGRFSGRQFSNSRSEMNVSTLELGDSALYLCASSLVGRGNTEAFFGQGTRLTVV.

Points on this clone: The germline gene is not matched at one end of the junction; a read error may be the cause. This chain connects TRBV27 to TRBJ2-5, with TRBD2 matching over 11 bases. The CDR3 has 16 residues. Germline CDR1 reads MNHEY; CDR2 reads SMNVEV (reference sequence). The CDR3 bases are TGTGCCAGCAGTTTATCCCCGACTAGCGGGATCTCCCCGGTTGACTTC. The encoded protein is CASSLSPTSGISPVDF.

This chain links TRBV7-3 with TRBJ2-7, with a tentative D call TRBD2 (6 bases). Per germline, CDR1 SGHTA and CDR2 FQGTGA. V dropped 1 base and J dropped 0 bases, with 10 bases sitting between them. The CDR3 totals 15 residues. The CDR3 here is CASSLSAGSSYEQYF. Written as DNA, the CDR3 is TGTGCCAGCAGCTTAAGCGCCGGGAGCTCCTACGAGCAGTACTTC.

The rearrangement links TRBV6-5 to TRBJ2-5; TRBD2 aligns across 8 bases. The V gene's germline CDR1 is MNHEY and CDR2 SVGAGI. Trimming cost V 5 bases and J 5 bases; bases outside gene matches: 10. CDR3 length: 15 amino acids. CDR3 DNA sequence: TGTGCCAGCAGTCCCCACCGGGGGGGCGAGGAGACCCAGTACTTC. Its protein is CASSPHRGGEETQYF.

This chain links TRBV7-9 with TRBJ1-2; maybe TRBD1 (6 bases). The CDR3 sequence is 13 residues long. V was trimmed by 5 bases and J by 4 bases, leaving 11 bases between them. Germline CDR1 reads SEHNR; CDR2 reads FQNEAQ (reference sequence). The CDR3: CASSRQAVYGYTF. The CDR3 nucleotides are TGTGCCAGCAGCCGACAGGCGGTCTATGGCTACACCTTC.